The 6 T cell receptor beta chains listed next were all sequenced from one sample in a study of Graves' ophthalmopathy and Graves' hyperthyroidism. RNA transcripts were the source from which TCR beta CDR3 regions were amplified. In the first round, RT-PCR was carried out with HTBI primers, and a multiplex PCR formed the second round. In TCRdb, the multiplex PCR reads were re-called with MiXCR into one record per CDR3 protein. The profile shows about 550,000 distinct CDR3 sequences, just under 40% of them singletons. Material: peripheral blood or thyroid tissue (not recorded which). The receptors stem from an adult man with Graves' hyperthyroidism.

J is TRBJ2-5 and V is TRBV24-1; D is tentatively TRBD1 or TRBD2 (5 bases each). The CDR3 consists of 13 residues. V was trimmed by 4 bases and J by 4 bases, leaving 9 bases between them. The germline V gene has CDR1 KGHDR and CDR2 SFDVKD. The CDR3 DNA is TGTGCCACCAGTGAACGGGACGGAGAGACCCAGTACTTC. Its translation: CATSERDGETQYF.

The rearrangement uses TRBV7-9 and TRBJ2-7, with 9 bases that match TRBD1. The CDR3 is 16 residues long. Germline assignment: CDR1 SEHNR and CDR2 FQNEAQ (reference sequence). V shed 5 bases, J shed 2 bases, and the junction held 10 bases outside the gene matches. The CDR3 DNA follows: TGTGCCAGCAGCAGTACGACAGGGGGGAGCGCCTACGAGCAGTACTTC. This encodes CASSSTTGGSAYEQYF.

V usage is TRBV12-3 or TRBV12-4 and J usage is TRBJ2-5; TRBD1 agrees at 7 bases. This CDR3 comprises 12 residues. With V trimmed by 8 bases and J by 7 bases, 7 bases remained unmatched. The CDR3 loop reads CASGDTGVTQYF. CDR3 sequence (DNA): TGTGCCAGCGGAGACACAGGGGTGACCCAGTACTTC.

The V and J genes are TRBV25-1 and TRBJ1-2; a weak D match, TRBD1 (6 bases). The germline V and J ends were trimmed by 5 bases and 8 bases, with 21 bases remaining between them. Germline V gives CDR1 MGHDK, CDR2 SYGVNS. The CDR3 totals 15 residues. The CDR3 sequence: CASSYSDGGLVGYTF. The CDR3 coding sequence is TGTGCCAGCAGTTACTCCGACGGGGGGCTTGTCGGCTACACCTTC.

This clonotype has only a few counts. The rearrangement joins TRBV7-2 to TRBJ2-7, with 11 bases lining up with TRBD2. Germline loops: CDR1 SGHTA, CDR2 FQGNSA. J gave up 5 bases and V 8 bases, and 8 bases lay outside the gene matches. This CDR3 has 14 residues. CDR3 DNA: TGTGCCAGCTCACCTAGCGGGGGGTACCACGAGCAGTACTTC. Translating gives CASSPSGGYHEQYF.

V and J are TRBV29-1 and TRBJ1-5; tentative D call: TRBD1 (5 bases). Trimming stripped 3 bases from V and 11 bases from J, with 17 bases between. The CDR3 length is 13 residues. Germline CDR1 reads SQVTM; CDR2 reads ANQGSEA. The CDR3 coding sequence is TGCAGCGTTGATGGGGGGGAGCTAGAGACCCAGCATTTT. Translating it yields CSVDGGELETQHF.